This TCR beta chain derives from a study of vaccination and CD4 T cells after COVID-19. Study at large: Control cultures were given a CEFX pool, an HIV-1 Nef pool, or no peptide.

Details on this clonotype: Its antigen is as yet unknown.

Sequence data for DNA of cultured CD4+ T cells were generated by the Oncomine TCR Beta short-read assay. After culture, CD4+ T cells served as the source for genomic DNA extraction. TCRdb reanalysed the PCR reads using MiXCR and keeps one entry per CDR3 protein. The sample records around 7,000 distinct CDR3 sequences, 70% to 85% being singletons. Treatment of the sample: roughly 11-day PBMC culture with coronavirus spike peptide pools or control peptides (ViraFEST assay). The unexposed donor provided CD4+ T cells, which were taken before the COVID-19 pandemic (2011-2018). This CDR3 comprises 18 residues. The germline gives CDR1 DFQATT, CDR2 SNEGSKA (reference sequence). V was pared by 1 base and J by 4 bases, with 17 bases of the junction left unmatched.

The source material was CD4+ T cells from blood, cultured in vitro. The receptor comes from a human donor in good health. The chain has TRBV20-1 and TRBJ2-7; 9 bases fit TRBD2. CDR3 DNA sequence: TGCAGTGCTAGAGCCAAACTGGCTAGCGGGATAATAGGGTACGAGCAGTACTTC. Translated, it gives CSARAKLASGIIGYEQYF.